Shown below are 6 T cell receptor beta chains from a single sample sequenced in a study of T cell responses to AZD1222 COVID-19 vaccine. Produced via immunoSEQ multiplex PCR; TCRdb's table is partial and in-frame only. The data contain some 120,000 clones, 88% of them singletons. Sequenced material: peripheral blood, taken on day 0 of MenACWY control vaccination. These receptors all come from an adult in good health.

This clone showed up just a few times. The DNA of the CDR3 is TGCGCCAGCAGCCACAGCGGGGGGAGCTCCTACGAGCAGTACTTC. Amino acids: CASSHSGGSSYEQYF. The chain joins TRBV5-1 to TRBJ2-7; 9 nucleotides line up with TRBD2. From germline, CDR1 is SGHRS and CDR2 YFSETQ. The CDR3 runs 15 residues. The V gene end was trimmed by 4 bases and the J gene end by 0 bases; junction bases not matched to a gene: 5.

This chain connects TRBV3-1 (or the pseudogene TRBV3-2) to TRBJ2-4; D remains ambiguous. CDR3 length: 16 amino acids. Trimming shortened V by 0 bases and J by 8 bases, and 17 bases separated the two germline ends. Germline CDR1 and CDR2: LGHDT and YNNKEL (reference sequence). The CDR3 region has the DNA TGTGCCAGCAGCCAAGAGACAAGGGCCAAAAATTACATTCAGTACTTC. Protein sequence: CASSQETRAKNYIQYF.

CDR3 bases: TGTGCCAGCAGCAGGGGGCTCGGGCCCCCCAACAGTTCCTACGAGCAGTACTTC. Protein product: CASSRGLGPPNSSYEQYF. The rearrangement uses TRBV21-1 and TRBJ2-7; the D call TRBD1 from the table was never checked on the DNA. TRBV21-1 constitutes a pseudogene. The CDR3 has 18 amino acids.

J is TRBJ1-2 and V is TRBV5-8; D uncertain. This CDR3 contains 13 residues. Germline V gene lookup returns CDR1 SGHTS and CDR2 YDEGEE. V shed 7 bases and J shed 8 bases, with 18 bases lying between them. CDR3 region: CASGRGSGPGYTF. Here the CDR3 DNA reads TGTGCCAGCGGACGTGGTTCCGGGCCCGGCTACACCTTC.

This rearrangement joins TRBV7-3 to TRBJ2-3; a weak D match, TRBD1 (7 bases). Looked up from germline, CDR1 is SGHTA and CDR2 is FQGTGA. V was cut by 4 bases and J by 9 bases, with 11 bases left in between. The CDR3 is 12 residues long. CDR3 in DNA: TGTGCCAGCAGCTCCCCAGGGGGGACGCAGTATTTT. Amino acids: CASSSPGGTQYF.

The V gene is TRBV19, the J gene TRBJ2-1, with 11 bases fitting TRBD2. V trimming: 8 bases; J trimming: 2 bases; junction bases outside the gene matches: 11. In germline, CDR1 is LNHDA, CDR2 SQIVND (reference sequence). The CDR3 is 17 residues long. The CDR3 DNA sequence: TGTGCCAGTGGGTGGGCTAGCGGGAGGTCCACCTACAATGAGCAGTTCTTC. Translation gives CASGWASGRSTYNEQFF.